These 28 T cell receptor beta chains share one sample of origin, sequenced in a study of identical twins. TCRdb analysed the 5' RACE reads with MiXCR anew, one entry per CDR3 protein. The sample includes fewer than 450,000 distinct CDR3 sequences, around 9% of them seen just once. The specimen sequenced was naive T cells sorted from blood. The receptors originated from a woman aged 45 to 65 in good health.

This clonotype was recorded a few times. This chain uses TRBV24-1 with TRBJ2-3; possibly TRBD2 for D (6 bases). This CDR3 spans 12 amino acids. The germline gives CDR1 KGHDR, CDR2 SFDVKD. V was shortened by 10 bases and J by 0 bases, with 7 bases between the two germline ends. The CDR3 region is CATGRSTDTQYF. The CDR3 bases are TGTGCCACAGGGAGGAGCACAGATACGCAGTATTTT.

The chain uses TRBV24-1 and TRBJ2-1, with TRBD2 identical over 11 bases. Per germline, CDR1 KGHDR and CDR2 SFDVKD. The CDR3 has 17 amino acids. V was pared by 3 bases and J by 7 bases, with 10 bases of the junction left unmatched. The CDR3 sequence: CATSDGYLAGGGNEQFF. The CDR3 bases are TGTGCCACCAGTGATGGGTACTTAGCGGGAGGGGGAAATGAGCAGTTCTTC.

At least ten counts were recorded for this clonotype. The chain has TRBV6-1 and TRBJ1-5; 7 nucleotides agree with TRBD1. V gave up 6 bases and J gave up 6 bases; unmatched junction bases: 8. Germline lookup yields CDR1 MNHNS and CDR2 SASEGT. The CDR3 runs 14 residues. The CDR3, as DNA: TGTGCCAGCAGCGTTGACAGGGTCAGTCAGCCCCAGCATTTT. It specifies CASSVDRVSQPQHF.

This sequence joins TRBV11-2 and TRBJ2-3; 14 bases align to TRBD2. CDR3 length: 18 residues. Unmatched junction bases numbered 9, after V lost 7 bases and J lost 0 bases. Germline V gene data show CDR1 as SGHAT and CDR2 as FQNNGV. Here the CDR3 DNA reads TGTGCCAGCACCCACGGGACTAGCGGGAGAGCAAGCACAGATACGCAGTATTTT. Residues: CASTHGTSGRASTDTQYF.

This chain uses TRBV20-1 with TRBJ1-1; no definite D call. The V end lost 4 bases, the J end lost 0 bases, and 12 bases lay between the germline ends. CDR3 length: 14 residues. Germline V CDR1 and CDR2: DFQATT, SNEGSKA (reference sequence). CDR3 in DNA: TGCAGTGCTAATCCGGGAAACCTGAACACTGAAGCTTTCTTT. It translates to CSANPGNLNTEAFF.

The gene calls are TRBV29-1 and TRBJ2-3, with 11 bases matching TRBD1. CDR1 is SQVTM and CDR2 is ANQGSEA in the germline V gene. The ends lost 7 bases at V and 4 bases at J; junction bases unmatched: 7. This CDR3 has 14 amino acids. CDR3: CSGRDRGIADTQYF. CDR3 nucleotide sequence: TGCAGCGGCCGGGACAGGGGGATTGCAGATACGCAGTATTTT.

This clonotype was found many times. V usage is TRBV4-1 and J usage is TRBJ2-7, with 7 bases matching TRBD2. V lost 4 bases, J lost 6 bases, and 3 bases stayed unmatched. Germline V gene data show CDR1 as MGHRA and CDR2 as YSYEKL. The CDR3 covers 12 residues. The CDR3 nucleotides are TGCGCCAGCAGCCTGTCGGGGGGCGAGCAGTACTTC. It encodes CASSLSGGEQYF.

This clonotype has more than one count but fewer than ten. The rearrangement links TRBV24-1 to TRBJ1-1; the match to TRBD1 covers 7 bases. The CDR3 is 15 amino acids. V trimming: 9 bases; J trimming: 4 bases; junction bases outside the gene matches: 13. The germline CDR1 and CDR2 sequences are KGHDR and SFDVKD. In DNA form, the CDR3 reads TGTGCCACCGGACAGGAGGTTCTAAGAGCCACTGAAGCTTTCTTT. Protein sequence: CATGQEVLRATEAFF.

This clonotype has ten or more counts. This chain connects TRBV29-1 to TRBJ2-2; D is ambiguous. The length of the CDR3 is 13 residues. Germline CDR1 SQVTM, CDR2 ANQGSEA. V was cut by 6 bases and J by 1 base, with 9 bases left in between. CDR3 amino acids: CSVNRRNTGELFF. The CDR3 DNA reads TGCAGCGTGAACCGGAGGAACACCGGGGAGCTGTTTTTT.

This clonotype was picked up many times. This CDR3 reads CASSKDSRELFF. For the CDR3, the DNA is TGTGCCAGCAGCAAGGACTCTCGGGAGCTGTTTTTT. The chain joins TRBV12-3 or TRBV12-4 to TRBJ2-2; weak D call: TRBD2 (5 bases). The CDR3 length is 12 residues. The germline V and J ends were trimmed by 6 bases and 9 bases, with 11 bases remaining between them.

This clonotype was observed a few times. This rearrangement joins TRBV27 to TRBJ1-5; D gene ambiguous. The CDR3 extends over 16 amino acids. Trimming removed 5 bases from V and 0 bases from J, with 14 bases in between. Germline V gene sequence: CDR1 MNHEY, CDR2 SMNVEV (reference sequence). The CDR3 is CASSLRGSYSNQPQHF. The CDR3 DNA sequence: TGTGCCAGCAGTCTTCGGGGATCGTATAGCAATCAGCCCCAGCATTTT.

In its sample, this clonotype was seen a few times. The rearrangement joins TRBV7-9 to TRBJ2-7; D call uncertain. CDR3 length: 14 residues. Trimming left V 4 bases short and J 2 bases short, with 12 bases between. Germline lookup yields CDR1 SEHNR and CDR2 FQNEAQ (reference sequence). The DNA of the CDR3 is TGTGCCAGCAGCTCCCTTTTACCTCCCTACGAGCAGTACTTC. Its translation is CASSSLLPPYEQYF. Filled out from reference TRBV7-9 and TRBJ2-7, the complete variable domain reads DTGVSQNPRHKITKRGQNVTFRCDPISEHNRLYWYRQTLGQGPEFLTYFQNEAQLEKSRLLSDRFSAERPKGSFSTLEIQRTEQGDSAMYLCASSSLLPPYEQYFGPGTRLTVT.

This rearrangement joins TRBV4-1 to TRBJ1-2; TRBD1 aligns across 9 bases. Germline CDR1 reads MGHRA; CDR2 reads YSYEKL. With V trimmed by 2 bases and J by 8 bases, 6 bases remained unmatched. The CDR3 contains 14 residues. As DNA, the CDR3 is TGCGCCAGCAGCCAACCCGGGACAGGGCTCGGCTACACCTTC. Encoded protein: CASSQPGTGLGYTF.

This chain connects TRBV19 to TRBJ2-1, with TRBD2 as a possible D gene (5 bases). The CDR3 runs to 16 residues. Trimming removed 6 bases from V and 10 bases from J, with 25 bases in between. The germline gives CDR1 LNHDA, CDR2 SQIVND (reference sequence). CDR3 sequence reads: CASSEVGMGDFLEQFF. CDR3 bases: TGTGCCAGTAGCGAGGTAGGGATGGGAGATTTTTTGGAGCAGTTCTTC.

This clonotype was found many times. The rearrangement uses TRBV6-4 and TRBJ2-1; TRBD2 matches at 8 bases. The CDR3 contains 13 residues. CDR1 is MRHNA and CDR2 is SNTAGT in the germline V gene. The ends lost 4 bases at V and 12 bases at J; junction bases unmatched: 8. The CDR3 bases are TGTGCCAGCAGTGTCGCAGCGGGAGAGGGGCAGTTCTTC. It encodes CASSVAAGEGQFF.

This clonotype turned up a few times. The chain recombines TRBV11-3 with TRBJ2-1, with TRBD2 matching over 11 bases. Germline V CDR1 and CDR2: SGHNT, YENEEA. The length of the CDR3 is 18 residues. The J segment lost 6 bases and the V segment lost 0 bases, leaving 10 bases of the junction unmatched. Here the CDR3 reads CASSLDRLAGGRLNEQFF. CDR3 sequence (DNA): TGTGCCAGCAGCTTAGATCGGTTAGCGGGGGGGCGGCTCAATGAGCAGTTCTTC.

The V call is TRBV14, the J call TRBJ2-5; no definite D call. CDR3 length equals 15 residues. The ends were cut back, 0 bases at V and 2 bases at J, with 10 bases in the middle. CDR1 and CDR2 from the germline V gene are SGHDN and FVKESK. In DNA form, the CDR3 reads TGTGCCAGCAGCCAAGATTTCGGTCCACAAGAGACCCAGTACTTC. Protein product: CASSQDFGPQETQYF. Variable domain in full (rest from reference TRBV14 and TRBJ2-5): EAGVTQFPSHSVIEKGQTVTLRCDPISGHDNLYWYRRVMGKEIKFLLHFVKESKQDESGMPNNRFLAERTGGTYSTLKVQPAELEDSGVYFCASSQDFGPQETQYFGPGTRLLVL.

A few counts support this clonotype. This chain joins TRBV7-9 and TRBJ2-7, with D unclear. In germline, CDR1 is SEHNR, CDR2 FQNEAQ (reference sequence). The CDR3 runs to 13 residues. V lost 5 bases and J lost 6, with 14 bases in between. The CDR3 is CASSPYSGREQYF. The CDR3 bases are TGTGCCAGCAGCCCATATAGTGGCCGCGAGCAGTACTTC. The entire variable domain, with the rest obtained from reference TRBV7-9 and TRBJ2-7, is as follows: DTGVSQNPRHKITKRGQNVTFRCDPISEHNRLYWYRQTLGQGPEFLTYFQNEAQLEKSRLLSDRFSAERPKGSFSTLEIQRTEQGDSAMYLCASSPYSGREQYFGPGTRLTVT.

This clonotype was picked up a small number of times. The chain joins TRBV30 to TRBJ2-7; perhaps TRBD2 as D (5 bases). The V gene's germline CDR1 is GTSNPN and CDR2 SVGIG (reference sequence). The CDR3 spans 12 residues. The V end was cut by 2 bases, the J end by 3 bases, with 8 bases between. Here the CDR3 reads CAWSPGNYEQYF. The CDR3 DNA reads TGTGCCTGGAGTCCCGGGAACTACGAGCAGTACTTC. Complete variable domain (other parts from reference TRBV30 and TRBJ2-7): SQTIHQWPATLVQPVGSPLSLECTVEGTSNPNLYWYRQAAGRGLQLLFYSVGIGQISSEVPQNLSASRPQDRQFILSSKKLLLSDSGFYLCAWSPGNYEQYFGPGTRLTVT.

This clonotype appeared a few times. CDR3 sequence reads: CSARKTGGTEAFF. The DNA of the CDR3 is TGCAGTGCCCGAAAGACAGGGGGGACTGAAGCTTTCTTT. The gene calls are TRBV20-1 and TRBJ1-1; 9 positions match TRBD1. CDR1 and CDR2 from the germline V gene are DFQATT and SNEGSKA (reference sequence). V lost 6 bases, J lost 5 bases, and 7 bases stayed unmatched. The length of the CDR3 is 13 residues.

There are a few counts of this clonotype. In DNA form, the CDR3 reads TGCAGTGCTAGAGATTCATGGGGGGACTCCAATGAGCAGTTCTTC. It is translated as CSARDSWGDSNEQFF. The gene calls are TRBV20-1 and TRBJ2-1, with D perhaps matching TRBD2 (6 bases). The CDR3 is made up of 15 amino acids. The germline V and J ends were trimmed by 0 bases and 6 bases, with 15 bases remaining between them. Per germline, CDR1 DFQATT and CDR2 SNEGSKA (reference sequence).

This clonotype was seen more than once but under ten times. This chain connects TRBV24-1 to TRBJ2-1; 7 bases fit TRBD1. V trimming: 4 bases; J trimming: 6 bases; junction bases outside the gene matches: 11. Looked up from germline, CDR1 is KGHDR and CDR2 is SFDVKD. The CDR3 length is 16 residues. The DNA for the CDR3 is TGTGCCACCAGTGACCTTAGCACAGGGGAACTCAATGAGCAGTTCTTC. It yields the protein CATSDLSTGELNEQFF.

The gene calls are TRBV7-2 and TRBJ2-7, with D possibly matching TRBD1 (6 bases). Per the germline V gene, CDR1 is SGHTA and CDR2 is FQGNSA. The CDR3 has 15 amino acids. V lost 6 bases to trimming and J lost 0 bases, with 15 bases between them. DNA of the CDR3: TGTGCCAGCAGTCGGGACACGAGAACCTCCTACGAGCAGTACTTC. Protein product: CASSRDTRTSYEQYF.

The chain has TRBV4-1 and TRBJ2-5, with 10 positions matching TRBD1. In germline, CDR1 is MGHRA, CDR2 YSYEKL. CDR3 length: 14 amino acids. The junction had 2 bases not matched to a gene; V was cut back by 3 bases and J by 4 bases. The CDR3 is CASSQGDRGETQYF. For the CDR3, the DNA is TGCGCCAGCAGCCAGGGGGACAGGGGAGAGACCCAGTACTTC.

This clonotype was observed many times. This chain uses TRBV20-1 with TRBJ2-5, with D maybe TRBD1 (6 bases). Germline values: CDR1 DFQATT, CDR2 SNEGSKA (reference sequence). With 2 bases removed from V and 2 bases from J, the gap between germline ends came to 15 bases. CDR3 length: 15 residues. This CDR3 is CSARPGQARQETQYF. In DNA form, the CDR3 reads TGCAGTGCTAGACCGGGACAAGCTCGTCAAGAGACCCAGTACTTC.

The chain combines TRBV20-1 with TRBJ2-1, with D perhaps TRBD2 (5 bases). Per germline, CDR1 DFQATT and CDR2 SNEGSKA (reference sequence). V was cut by 3 bases and J by 4 bases, with 16 bases left in between. The CDR3 extends over 15 amino acids. The CDR3 DNA follows: TGCAGTGCTAGCTTTTTGGCTAGCAGATACAATGAGCAGTTCTTC. This translates into CSASFLASRYNEQFF.

The chain couples TRBV15 to TRBJ1-2; 8 bases line up with TRBD1. The CDR3 is 15 amino acids. Germline trimming cut 2 bases from V and 6 bases from J; bases unmatched to any gene: 8. From germline, CDR1 is LNHNV and CDR2 YYDKDF (reference sequence). CDR3 in amino acids: CATSRSPDRGDGYTF. The CDR3, as DNA: TGTGCCACCAGCAGATCACCAGACAGGGGTGATGGCTACACCTTC.

There are a few counts of this clonotype. The chain combines TRBV13 with TRBJ2-5, with TRBD1 matching 11 bases. The CDR3 is made up of 17 amino acids. V lost 0 bases to trimming and J lost 5 bases; unmatched junction nucleotides: 8. The germline V gene encodes CDR1 PRHDT and CDR2 FYEKMQ (reference sequence). In DNA, the CDR3 is TGTGCCAGCAGCTTAGGCTTGGACAGGGGGCGCTGGGAGACCCAGTACTTC. Its translation is CASSLGLDRGRWETQYF.